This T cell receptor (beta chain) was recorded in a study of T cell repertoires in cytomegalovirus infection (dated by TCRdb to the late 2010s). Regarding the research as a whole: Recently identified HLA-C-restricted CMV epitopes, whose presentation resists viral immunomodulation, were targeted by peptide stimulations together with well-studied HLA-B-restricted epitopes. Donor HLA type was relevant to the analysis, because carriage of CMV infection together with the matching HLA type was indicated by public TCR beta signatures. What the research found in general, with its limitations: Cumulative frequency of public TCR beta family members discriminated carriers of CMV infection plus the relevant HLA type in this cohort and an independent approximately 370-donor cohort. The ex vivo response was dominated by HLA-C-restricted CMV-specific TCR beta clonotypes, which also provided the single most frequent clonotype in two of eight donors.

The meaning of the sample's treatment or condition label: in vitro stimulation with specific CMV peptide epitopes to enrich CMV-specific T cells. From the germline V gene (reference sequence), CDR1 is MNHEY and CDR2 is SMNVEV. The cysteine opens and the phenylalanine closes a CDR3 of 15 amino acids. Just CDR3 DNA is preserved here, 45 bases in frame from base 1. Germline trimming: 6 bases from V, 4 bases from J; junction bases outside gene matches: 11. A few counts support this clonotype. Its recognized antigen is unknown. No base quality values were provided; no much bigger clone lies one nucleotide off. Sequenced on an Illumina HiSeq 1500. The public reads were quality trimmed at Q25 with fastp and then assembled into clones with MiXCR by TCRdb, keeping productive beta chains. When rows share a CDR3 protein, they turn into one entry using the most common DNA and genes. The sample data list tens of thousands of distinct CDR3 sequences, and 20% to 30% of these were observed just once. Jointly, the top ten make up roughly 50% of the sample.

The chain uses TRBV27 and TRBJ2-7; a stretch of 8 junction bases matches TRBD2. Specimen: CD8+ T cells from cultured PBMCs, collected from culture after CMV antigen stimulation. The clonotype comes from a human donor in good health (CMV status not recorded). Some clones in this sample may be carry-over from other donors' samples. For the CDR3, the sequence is CASRPQVAGRYEQYF. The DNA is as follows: TGTGCCAGCAGACCACAGGTAGCGGGGAGGTACGAGCAGTACTTC.